This passage covers 31 T cell receptor beta chains from one sample sequenced in a study of blood T cells in healthy people across ages. A sample-barcoded 5' primer and a J-beta primer mix were used in a second PCR of roughly 7 to 12 cycles. TCRdb re-called the 5' RACE reads with MiXCR, one entry per CDR3 protein. This sample has hundreds of thousands of distinct CDR3 sequences, with around 20% found just once. The sample consisted of blood. All receptors come from an older man in good health.

This clonotype has a handful of counts. This chain joins TRBV9 and TRBJ1-5; D is possibly TRBD1 (6 bases). Trimming pared 4 bases from V and 3 bases from J, leaving 14 bases between. The CDR3 loop spans 15 amino acids. Germline V gene lookup returns CDR1 SGDLS and CDR2 YYNGEE. CDR3 DNA: TGTGCCAGCAGCTACGGGACAACCCTCAATCAGCCCCAGCATTTT. It specifies CASSYGTTLNQPQHF.

The V call is TRBV5-1, the J call TRBJ1-5; D gene unclear. The CDR3 is made up of 14 amino acids. Between the trimmed V and J ends, which lost 0 bases and 8 bases, there was a span of 12 bases. Germline V gene lookup returns CDR1 SGHRS and CDR2 YFSETQ. This CDR3 is CASSLEGGLEPQHF. The DNA of the CDR3 is TGCGCCAGCAGCTTGGAGGGAGGGCTGGAGCCCCAGCATTTT.

This clonotype occurred a few times. The chain uses TRBV9 and TRBJ1-5; D unresolved. Trimming took off 4 bases at V and 4 bases at J, with 15 bases between the two ends. CDR1 and CDR2 (germline): SGDLS, YYNGEE. This CDR3 has 15 amino acids. The CDR3 nucleotides are TGTGCCAGCAGCTTTTCGGGCAAAGAAAATCAGCCCCAGCATTTT. Amino acid sequence: CASSFSGKENQPQHF.

This chain connects TRBV7-2 to TRBJ2-4; D perhaps matches TRBD1 (5 bases). The CDR3 covers 13 residues. CDR1 SGHTA and CDR2 FQGNSA come from the germline V gene. Trimming cost V 5 bases and J 6 bases, with 11 bases left between them. The CDR3 loop is CASSQIRGNIQYF. CDR3 in DNA: TGTGCCAGCAGCCAAATAAGGGGAAACATTCAGTACTTC.

J is TRBJ2-1 and V is TRBV5-1; 7 bases are a match to TRBD1. This CDR3 spans 16 amino acids. Unmatched junction bases numbered 7, after V lost 4 bases and J lost 0 bases. From germline, CDR1 is SGHRS and CDR2 YFSETQ. This chain's CDR3 is CASSGSQGSSYNEQFF. The CDR3 bases are TGCGCCAGCAGCGGGTCACAGGGGAGCTCCTACAATGAGCAGTTCTTC.

This clonotype turned up a few times. The chain carries TRBV3-1 and TRBJ2-5; 13 bases fit TRBD2. The DNA end lines up better with TRBJ2-7; the J call may be wrong. Germline CDR1 LGHDT, CDR2 YNNKEL (reference sequence). The CDR3 extends over 15 amino acids. In DNA form, the CDR3 reads TGTGCCAGCAGCCGGACTAGCGGGAGTAACTACGAGCAGTACTTC. Protein sequence: CASSRTSGSNYEQYF.

This clonotype has at least ten counts. CDR3 in amino acids: CASSLGAETQYF. The CDR3, as DNA: TGCGCCAGCAGCTTGGGAGCAGAGACCCAGTACTTC. The chain couples TRBV5-1 to TRBJ2-5; D gene ambiguous. The CDR3 runs to 12 residues. The germline V gene has CDR1 SGHRS and CDR2 YFSETQ. V lost 0 bases and J lost 4, with 4 bases in between.

J is TRBJ2-6 and V is TRBV12-3 or TRBV12-4; 9 bases align to TRBD2. This CDR3 is 17 amino acids long. Trimming cost V 1 base and J 12 bases; bases outside gene matches: 13. CDR3 residues: CASSLGVAGGPSSVLTF. The CDR3 DNA reads as TGTGCCAGCAGTTTAGGGGTTGCGGGAGGGCCATCCAGCGTCCTGACTTTC.

The chain joins TRBV5-1 to TRBJ1-5; D perhaps matches TRBD1 (5 bases). CDR1 and CDR2 from the germline V gene are SGHRS and YFSETQ. This CDR3 comprises 13 residues. Between the trimmed V and J ends, which lost 3 bases and 4 bases, there was a span of 8 bases. CDR3 coding DNA: TGCGCCAGCAGCTGGGACGTTAATCAGCCCCAGCATTTT. Protein: CASSWDVNQPQHF.

This clonotype was seen only a few times. This rearrangement joins TRBV12-3 or TRBV12-4 to TRBJ1-4; 8 bases fit TRBD1. This CDR3 region has 15 residues. With 5 bases clipped from V and 5 bases from J, the junction kept 7 bases outside the gene matches. CDR3 sequence reads: CASSVGQGRNEKLFF. In DNA form, the CDR3 reads TGTGCCAGCAGTGTAGGACAGGGCCGCAATGAAAAACTGTTTTTT.

The chain has TRBV20-1 and TRBJ2-1, with 7 nucleotides matching TRBD2. The CDR3 contains 13 residues. Germline V gives CDR1 DFQATT, CDR2 SNEGSKA (reference sequence). V shed 3 bases and J 9 bases; nucleotides not matched to a gene: 8. The chain's CDR3 is CSARRTSQSEQFF. The CDR3 DNA follows: TGCAGTGCTAGGAGGACTAGTCAGAGTGAGCAGTTCTTC.

J is TRBJ1-2 and V is TRBV29-1; D might be TRBD1 (5 bases). Trimming cost V 6 bases and J 6 bases, with 11 bases left between them. This CDR3 has 11 residues. Germline V gene sequence: CDR1 SQVTM, CDR2 ANQGSEA. The CDR3 loop is CSVRREDGYTF. The CDR3 DNA sequence: TGCAGCGTCCGCAGGGAAGATGGCTACACCTTC.

Only one count was recorded for this clonotype. This sequence joins TRBV5-1 and TRBJ2-3; TRBD2 matches at 10 bases. CDR3 size: 16 residues. Germline CDR1 and CDR2: SGHRS and YFSETQ. Unmatched junction bases numbered 10, after V lost 5 bases and J lost 4 bases. The chain's CDR3 is CASSRASGRGADTQYF. The DNA of the CDR3 is TGCGCCAGCAGTCGAGCTAGCGGGAGAGGAGCAGATACGCAGTATTTT.

The CDR3 DNA follows: TGCAGTGCTTGGACTAGCGGGAGGGGCGAGCAGTTCTTC. Amino acids: CSAWTSGRGEQFF. V and J are TRBV20-1 and TRBJ2-1, with TRBD2 identical over 15 bases. The CDR3 length is 13 residues. The J segment lost 10 bases and the V segment lost 5 bases, leaving 3 bases of the junction unmatched. The germline gives CDR1 DFQATT, CDR2 SNEGSKA (reference sequence).

This clonotype showed up many times. The chain is built from TRBV29-1 and TRBJ2-5, with D tentatively TRBD2 (6 bases). Per the germline V gene, CDR1 is SQVTM and CDR2 is ANQGSEA. V lost 2 bases and J 2 bases, leaving 15 bases between the germline ends. There are 15 residues in the CDR3. In DNA, the CDR3 is TGCAGCGTTGAATCTAGCGAGCCTGGGCAAGAGACCCAGTACTTC. The encoded protein is CSVESSEPGQETQYF.

There are a few counts of this clonotype. The DNA is left out, because the CDR3 cannot be placed on it with certainty; the CDR3 is given as TCRdb lists it. The V and J genes are TRBV27 and TRBJ1-4; the D segment call TRBD1 is taken from the table without a DNA check. The CDR3 length is 17 residues, termini included. Germline V gene lookup returns CDR1 MNHEY and CDR2 SMNVEV (reference sequence). CDR3 region: CASSSGQGSIENEKLFF.

This clonotype was observed a few times. This chain links TRBV12-3 or TRBV12-4 with TRBJ1-5, with 7 bases identical to TRBD1. This CDR3 is 15 amino acids long. The V segment lost 4 bases and the J segment 6 bases; nucleotides outside the gene matches: 9. The CDR3 nucleotides are TGTGCCAGCAGTTCTCTGGGAGGGGGCGGTCAGCCCCAGCATTTT. Its protein is CASSSLGGGGQPQHF.

The sample holds a few counts of this clonotype. The genes are TRBV27 and TRBJ2-7, with a tentative D call TRBD1 (6 bases). Germline lookup yields CDR1 MNHEY and CDR2 SMNVEV (reference sequence). This CDR3 is 15 amino acids long. V lost 0 bases, J lost 7 bases, and 16 bases lay in between. The CDR3 spells CASSLSYRVSREQYF. CDR3 nucleotide sequence: TGTGCCAGCAGTTTATCCTACAGGGTGTCGAGGGAGCAGTACTTC.

The table lists this clonotype with a few counts. The CDR3 here is CASSLVLRGQDEQYF. The CDR3 DNA reads TGTGCCAGCAGCTTGGTATTGCGGGGCCAGGACGAGCAGTACTTC. The chain joins TRBV5-6 to TRBJ2-7; a possible D gene is TRBD2 (6 bases). Germline V CDR1 and CDR2: SGHDT, YYEEEE. Between the trimmed V and J ends, which lost 0 bases and 5 bases, there was a span of 15 bases. The CDR3 contains 15 residues.

This chain joins TRBV6-5 and TRBJ2-5; 15 bases map to TRBD2. The last part of the DNA fits TRBJ2-1 better; the J call may be wrong. The length of the CDR3 is 17 residues. Looked up from germline, CDR1 is MNHEY and CDR2 is SVGAGI. The CDR3 DNA is TGTGCCAGCAGTTGGGGACTAGCGGGAGGCCGGGAGAATGAGCAGTTCTTC. Protein: CASSWGLAGGRENEQFF.

J is TRBJ2-5 and V is TRBV18; 9 bases map to TRBD1. With the DNA end fitting TRBJ2-7 better, the J assignment may be wrong. Germline CDR1 is KGHSH and CDR2 is LQKENI. This CDR3 has 19 amino acids. CDR3 region: CASSPLRAPGQGSGYEQYF. DNA of the CDR3: TGTGCCAGCTCACCACTGAGGGCGCCGGGACAGGGCTCGGGCTACGAGCAGTACTTC.

In this sample, this clonotype turned up a few times. This chain uses TRBV29-1 with TRBJ2-7; weak D call: TRBD1 (6 bases). Trimming left V 4 bases short and J 5 bases short, with 21 bases between. Germline CDR1 is SQVTM and CDR2 is ANQGSEA. The CDR3 contains 15 residues. This CDR3 reads CSVANRDIIGHEQYF. Written as DNA, the CDR3 is TGCAGCGTTGCTAACCGGGACATTATAGGCCACGAGCAGTACTTC.

CDR3 nucleotide sequence: TGTGCCAGCAGCCCCACCGGGACCCTCAATGAGCAGTTCTTC. Translated, it gives CASSPTGTLNEQFF. The chain couples TRBV7-3 to TRBJ2-1; tentatively, D is TRBD1 or TRBD2 (5 bases each). V was cut by 5 bases and J by 6 bases, with 14 bases left in between. Germline V gives CDR1 SGHTA, CDR2 FQGTGA. The CDR3 totals 14 residues.

In regard to this clonotype: The junction differs from germline at one of its ends, possibly a read error. This chain joins TRBV5-6 and TRBJ2-7; 9 bases are shared with TRBD1. Germline loops: CDR1 SGHDT, CDR2 YYEEEE. The CDR3 spans 16 residues. The CDR3 here is CASSFGLGQGDYEQHF. In nucleotides, the CDR3 is TGTGCCAGCAGCTTCGGGCTGGGACAGGGAGACTACGAGCAGCACTTC.

Comments on this clonotype: The junction differs from germline at one of its ends, possibly a read error. The chain uses TRBV4-3 and TRBJ2-7, with 11 nucleotides matching TRBD2. This CDR3 comprises 10 residues. Germline CDR1 and CDR2: LGHNA and YSLEER. In DNA form, the CDR3 reads TGCGCCAGCAGCTTGGGGACTAGCGGCTTC. This translates into CASSLGTSGF.

The chain has TRBV9 and TRBJ2-5; TRBD1 aligns across 8 bases. Germline values: CDR1 SGDLS, CDR2 YYNGEE. The CDR3 is 17 residues long. The J segment lost 7 bases and the V segment lost 4 bases, leaving 18 bases of the junction unmatched. CDR3 coding DNA: TGTGCCAGCAGCCCTCGTGGACAGGGACTGGGCTTGGGGACCCAGTACTTC. This encodes CASSPRGQGLGLGTQYF.

In this sample, this clonotype turned up a few times. The chain links TRBV5-6 to TRBJ2-7; D is unclear. The assigned J gene may be wrong: the sequence end matches TRBJ2-5 better. The CDR3 runs 14 residues. CDR1 and CDR2 from the germline V gene are SGHDT and YYEEEE. This CDR3 is CASSFSLASETQYF. The DNA of the CDR3 is TGTGCCAGCAGCTTTTCCCTCGCTTCGGAGACCCAGTACTTC.

The table lists this clonotype with many counts. The gene calls are TRBV9 and TRBJ1-4, with 7 bases aligning to TRBD1. CDR3 length: 14 residues. Trimming removed 4 bases from V and 5 bases from J; junction bases left unmatched: 5. Germline lookup yields CDR1 SGDLS and CDR2 YYNGEE. The CDR3 DNA is TGTGCCAGCAGCCCAGGGGGTTCAAATGAAAAACTGTTTTTT. Translating it yields CASSPGGSNEKLFF.

This clonotype has only a few counts. This chain links TRBV7-2 with TRBJ2-1, with 7 bases lining up with TRBD1. This CDR3 is 15 amino acids long. The germline CDR1 and CDR2 sequences are SGHTA and FQGNSA. V dropped 7 bases and J dropped 3; count of bases not matched to a gene: 9. The CDR3 sequence is CASTMTRGLYNEQFF. CDR3 in DNA: TGTGCCAGCACCATGACAAGGGGGCTCTACAATGAGCAGTTCTTC.

J is TRBJ2-5 and V is TRBV20-1; 14 bases line up with TRBD2. There are 17 residues in the CDR3. Germline loops: CDR1 DFQATT, CDR2 SNEGSKA (reference sequence). Trimming cost V 3 bases and J 3 bases; bases outside gene matches: 9. CDR3 nucleotide sequence: TGCAGTGCTAGCTCCGGGACTAGCGGGAGAGAGGAAGAGACCCAGTACTTC. Translation gives CSASSGTSGREEETQYF.

This clonotype was observed a handful of times. This chain uses TRBV20-1 with TRBJ2-3; no definite D call. Germline CDR1 is DFQATT and CDR2 is SNEGSKA (reference sequence). V lost 0 bases and J lost 6, with 16 bases in between. The CDR3 length is 15 residues. CDR3 amino acids: CSARDLLVGSDTQYF. CDR3 nucleotide sequence: TGCAGTGCTAGAGATCTTTTGGTGGGGTCCGATACGCAGTATTTT.